Each of the 30 T cell receptor beta chains below was sequenced from the same sample in a study of cytomegalovirus exposure and HLA in healthy donors. PCR used 60 Vbeta primers and 13 Jbeta primers. The table came from immunoSEQ multiplex PCR; TCRdb's copy has only in-frame clones and leaves some out. The sample consists of 100,000 to 150,000 clones, approximately 84% of them appearing once. The sample taken for sequencing was PBMCs. All receptors come from a man between 18 and 29 years old in good health and CMV-seropositive.

The J gene is TRBJ1-1, the V gene TRBV5-5; 10 bases agree with TRBD1. J gave up 1 base and V 2 bases, and 5 bases lay outside the gene matches. The CDR3 extends over 16 amino acids. Germline loops: CDR1 SGHKS, CDR2 YYEKEE (reference sequence). CDR3 DNA: TGTGCCAGCAGCTTTAGGACAGGGGGGAGGAACACTGAAGCTTTCTTT. Translating it yields CASSFRTGGRNTEAFF.

The V call is TRBV5-3, the J call TRBJ1-1, with 7 positions matching TRBD1. TRBV5-3 is placed among ORFs of uncertain function. The V gene end was trimmed by 4 bases and the J gene end by 1 base; junction bases not matched to a gene: 34. CDR3 length equals 24 residues. The CDR3 reads CARSVGTEARIEGWGPRENTEAFF. The CDR3 DNA follows: TGTGCCAGAAGCGTCGGGACAGAGGCGAGAATAGAAGGGTGGGGGCCAAGGGAGAACACTGAAGCTTTCTTT.

This sequence joins TRBV4-3 and TRBJ2-1; tentative D call: TRBD2 (6 bases). Trimming removed 0 bases at V and 8 bases at J, with 20 bases between. The CDR3 is 17 amino acids. Germline V gene data show CDR1 as LGHNA and CDR2 as YSLEER. CDR3 DNA: TGCGCCAGCAGCCAAGATTGGAGGGTTGGGAGGTTAGATGAGCAGTTCTTC. Translation: CASSQDWRVGRLDEQFF.

V gene TRBV5-1 combines with J gene TRBJ2-2, with D possibly being TRBD2 (6 bases). V dropped 4 bases and J dropped 3 bases, with 13 bases sitting between them. The CDR3 is made up of 15 amino acids. Germline CDR1 SGHRS, CDR2 YFSETQ. The CDR3 reads CASSPNSGYTGELFF. The CDR3, as DNA: TGCGCCAGCAGCCCTAATAGCGGTTACACCGGGGAGCTGTTTTTT.

The chain recombines TRBV11-2 with TRBJ2-5, with 7 bases identical to TRBD2. After removal of 1 base from V and 2 bases from J, the junction contained 1 base not matched to a gene. CDR1 is SGHAT, CDR2 FQNNGV, per germline. The CDR3 has 14 amino acids. The CDR3, as DNA: TGTGCCAGCAGCTTAGTACTAGCGCAAGAGACCCAGTACTTC. Translated, it gives CASSLVLAQETQYF. The complete variable domain, with remaining parts taken from reference TRBV11-2 and TRBJ2-5, reads EAGVAQSPRYKIIEKRQSVAFWCNPISGHATLYWYQQILGQGPKLLIQFQNNGVVDDSQLPKDRFSAERLKGVDSTLKIQPAKLEDSAVYLCASSLVLAQETQYFGPGTRLLVL.

CDR3 DNA: TGTGCCATCAAGTTGGCGGGAGAGGCAGATACGCAGTATTTT. Residues: CAIKLAGEADTQYF. The chain has TRBV10-3 and TRBJ2-3, with TRBD2 matching over 7 bases. The trim removed 7 bases at V and 4 bases at J, leaving 8 bases unmatched. The CDR3 length is 14 residues. Germline V gives CDR1 ENHRY, CDR2 SYGVKD.

The chain is built from TRBV15 and TRBJ1-2; 7 nucleotides match TRBD1. Trimming removed 5 bases from V and 1 base from J; junction bases left unmatched: 7. Germline V gives CDR1 LNHNV, CDR2 YYDKDF (reference sequence). CDR3 length equals 15 residues. The CDR3 DNA sequence: TGTGCCACCAGCCGCGGACAGGAGAATAACTATGGCTACACCTTC. Protein: CATSRGQENNYGYTF.

The chain links TRBV7-2 to TRBJ2-1; 10 positions agree with TRBD1. The CDR3 has 14 amino acids. Germline loops: CDR1 SGHTA, CDR2 FQGNSA. V trimming: 5 bases; J trimming: 15 bases; junction bases outside the gene matches: 13. The CDR3 DNA reads as TGTGCCAGCAGCCCCGCAACCGACAGGGGGCTAGGGTTCTTC. Translation gives CASSPATDRGLGFF.

The chain carries TRBV5-1 and TRBJ2-3, with D tentatively TRBD2 (5 bases). Trimming stripped 4 bases from V and 5 bases from J, with 14 bases between. CDR1 and CDR2 from the germline V gene are SGHRS and YFSETQ. CDR3 length equals 14 residues. The CDR3 DNA reads as TGCGCCAGCAGCCAGAGCGGAGTTAAAGATACGCAGTATTTT. It specifies CASSQSGVKDTQYF. Together with reference TRBV5-1 and TRBJ2-3, the CDR3 gives the full variable domain: KAGVTQTPRYLIKTRGQQVTLSCSPISGHRSVSWYQQTPGQGLQFLFEYFSETQRNKGNFPGRFSGRQFSNSRSEMNVSTLELGDSALYLCASSQSGVKDTQYFGPGTRLTVL.

This chain's CDR3 is CASSPRGGHEQFF. CDR3 nucleotides: TGTGCCAGCAGCCCGCGGGGAGGTCATGAGCAGTTCTTC. This chain connects TRBV7-2 to TRBJ2-1; D is perhaps TRBD2 (6 bases). Germline values: CDR1 SGHTA, CDR2 FQGNSA. Trimming removed 5 bases at V and 8 bases at J, with 13 bases between. The CDR3 is 13 residues long.

CDR3 loop: CASSQESGTGRYTIYF. The CDR3 nucleotides are TGCGCCAGCAGCCAAGAATCCGGGACAGGGCGTTACACCATATATTTT. This chain connects TRBV4-1 to TRBJ1-3; 9 bases align to TRBD1. V shed 0 bases and J 8 bases; nucleotides not matched to a gene: 8. CDR1 is MGHRA and CDR2 is YSYEKL in the germline V gene. The CDR3 covers 16 residues.

CDR3 nucleotide sequence: TGTGCCAGCTCCTCACAGGGAGGGTCGAACACTGAAGCTTTCTTT. It codes for CASSSQGGSNTEAFF. This chain links TRBV27 with TRBJ1-1; possibly TRBD1 for D (6 bases). CDR1 MNHEY and CDR2 SMNVEV come from the germline V gene (reference sequence). Trimming removed 8 bases at V and 1 base at J, with 17 bases between. The CDR3 is 15 amino acids.

Concerning this clone itself: The sample has other DNA sequences that encode this CDR3 too. This chain links TRBV11-2 with TRBJ2-7; 7 bases are a match to TRBD2. Germline-derived CDR1 and CDR2 are SGHAT and FQNNGV. The CDR3 covers 15 residues. Trimming cost V 0 bases and J 0 bases; bases outside gene matches: 2. CDR3 nucleotides: TGTGCCAGCAGCTTAGAGGGGAGGGGCTCCTACGAGCAGTACTTC. Residues: CASSLEGRGSYEQYF.

The chain is built from TRBV6-5 and TRBJ1-2, with unresolved D. The CDR3 has 12 residues. The germline V gene has CDR1 MNHEY and CDR2 SVGAGI. V lost 2 bases and J lost 7, with 8 bases in between. For the CDR3, the DNA is TGTGCCAGCAGTTACGGTGCAGGTGGCTACACCTTC. Translation gives CASSYGAGGYTF.

The chain combines TRBV4-1 with TRBJ2-5; TRBD1 agrees at 7 bases. The junction had 3 bases not matched to a gene; V was cut back by 1 base and J by 4 bases. CDR1 is MGHRA, CDR2 YSYEKL, per germline. The CDR3 consists of 14 residues. The CDR3 sequence is CASSQGQGTETQYF. The CDR3 bases are TGCGCCAGCAGCCAAGGACAGGGAACAGAGACCCAGTACTTC.

The V call is TRBV19, the J call TRBJ1-5; D unresolved. V lost 0 bases to trimming and J lost 4 bases, with 16 bases between them. CDR3 size: 17 residues. Germline assignment: CDR1 LNHDA and CDR2 SQIVND (reference sequence). The CDR3 DNA is TGTGCCAGTAGTATAGATCTATTCGCGCAGGCGAATCAGCCCCAGCATTTT. Translation: CASSIDLFAQANQPQHF.

The rearrangement links TRBV7-9 to TRBJ2-5; 8 positions agree with TRBD2. TRBJ2-7 matches the DNA end more closely, so the J call is doubtful. The CDR3 runs to 15 residues. Looked up from germline, CDR1 is SEHNR and CDR2 is FQNEAQ (reference sequence). This CDR3 reads CASSLGRSGSYEQYF. CDR3 nucleotides: TGTGCCAGCAGCTTAGGAAGGAGCGGGAGCTACGAGCAGTACTTC.

The rearrangement uses TRBV18 and TRBJ1-1, with 7 bases aligning to TRBD1. The CDR3 is 15 amino acids. Germline lookup yields CDR1 KGHSH and CDR2 LQKENI. With V trimmed by 3 bases and J by 3 bases, 7 bases remained unmatched. The CDR3 sequence: CASSPRTGEDTEAFF. The CDR3 DNA reads as TGTGCCAGCTCACCTAGGACAGGCGAGGACACTGAAGCTTTCTTT. The whole variable domain, filled in from reference TRBV18 and TRBJ1-1, reads NAGVMQNPRHLVRRRGQEARLRCSPMKGHSHVYWYRQLPEEGLKFMVYLQKENIIDESGMPKERFSAEFPKEGPSILRIQQVVRGDSAAYFCASSPRTGEDTEAFFGQGTRLTVV.

Details on this clone: An end of the junction does not agree with germline; a read error may underlie this. This chain joins TRBV6-5 and TRBJ2-7, with 10 positions matching TRBD1. This CDR3 contains 16 residues. Germline V gene sequence: CDR1 MNHEY, CDR2 SVGAGI. CDR3 amino acids: CASSHSHGTGESEQYF. The CDR3 nucleotides read TGTGCCAGCAGTCACTCCCACGGGACAGGGGAGTCCGAGCAGTACTTC.

The rearrangement links TRBV29-1 to TRBJ1-2; D gene unclear. Germline CDR1 and CDR2: SQVTM and ANQGSEA. The CDR3 has 12 amino acids. V lost 3 bases and J lost 0, with 5 bases in between. The CDR3 DNA sequence: TGCAGCGTTGAGTTAGCTAACTATGGCTACACCTTC. The encoded protein is CSVELANYGYTF.

V and J are TRBV7-2 and TRBJ1-1; D unresolved. Trimming pared 7 bases from V and 1 base from J, leaving 16 bases between. CDR1 is SGHTA and CDR2 is FQGNSA in the germline V gene. The CDR3 consists of 15 residues. The CDR3 sequence is CASTQRVGENTEAFF. CDR3 in DNA: TGTGCCAGCACCCAACGGGTCGGGGAGAACACTGAAGCTTTCTTT.

V and J are TRBV30 and TRBJ2-7, with D tentatively TRBD2 (6 bases). The V end lost 5 bases, the J end lost 3 bases, and 11 bases lay between the germline ends. The CDR3 runs to 12 residues. Per the germline V gene, CDR1 is GTSNPN and CDR2 is SVGIG (reference sequence). The CDR3, as DNA: TGTGCCTGGGGCTGGGGAGGCTACGAGCAGTACTTC. The encoded protein is CAWGWGGYEQYF. Filled out from reference TRBV30 and TRBJ2-7, the complete variable domain reads SQTIHQWPATLVQPVGSPLSLECTVEGTSNPNLYWYRQAAGRGLQLLFYSVGIGQISSEVPQNLSASRPQDRQFILSSKKLLLSDSGFYLCAWGWGGYEQYFGPGTRLTVT.

This sequence joins TRBV4-2 and TRBJ1-5; the match to TRBD1 covers 9 bases. The CDR3 contains 17 residues. J lost 7 bases, V lost 4 bases, and 14 bases had no gene match. Germline CDR1 LGHNA, CDR2 YNFKEQ. CDR3 in DNA: TGTGCCAGCAGCCCCGGGGGGGGACAGGGTTTCGGCCAGCCCCAGCATTTT. It encodes CASSPGGGQGFGQPQHF.

The V call is TRBV7-2, the J call TRBJ2-7, with TRBD1 as a possible D gene (6 bases). Germline V gives CDR1 SGHTA, CDR2 FQGNSA. CDR3 length: 16 amino acids. The V end was cut by 5 bases, the J end by 4 bases, with 21 bases between. CDR3 region: CASSLRQDLEVYEQYF. CDR3 coding DNA: TGTGCCAGCAGCCTGCGACAGGACCTAGAGGTTTACGAGCAGTACTTC.

The CDR3 spells CASSWDRGQAGGYTF. The CDR3 DNA follows: TGTGCCAGCAGCTGGGACAGGGGGCAGGCGGGTGGCTACACCTTC. The chain is built from TRBV5-6 and TRBJ1-2, with 12 nucleotides matching TRBD1. The germline gives CDR1 SGHDT, CDR2 YYEEEE. CDR3 length: 15 residues. The J segment lost 7 bases and the V segment lost 3 bases, leaving 7 bases of the junction unmatched.

CDR3 in amino acids: CASSTRQGVGSGANVLTF. CDR3 nucleotides: TGTGCCAGTAGTACCCGACAGGGGGTGGGGTCTGGGGCCAACGTCCTGACTTTC. V gene TRBV19 combines with J gene TRBJ2-6; 9 bases align to TRBD1. Germline values: CDR1 LNHDA, CDR2 SQIVND (reference sequence). This CDR3 is 18 amino acids long. V trimming: 4 bases; J trimming: 1 base; junction bases outside the gene matches: 8.

V gene TRBV25-1 combines with J gene TRBJ2-1, with 12 bases fitting TRBD2. The ends lost 5 bases at V and 0 bases at J; junction bases unmatched: 5. Germline CDR1 and CDR2: MGHDK and SYGVNS. The CDR3 spans 17 residues. This CDR3 reads CASSTRTSGVSYNEQFF. The CDR3 nucleotides are TGTGCCAGCAGTACACGGACTAGCGGGGTCTCCTACAATGAGCAGTTCTTC.

The chain links TRBV7-2 to TRBJ2-6; D is unclear. Per germline, CDR1 SGHTA and CDR2 FQGNSA. V lost 0 bases to trimming and J lost 4 bases, with 4 bases between them. The CDR3 is 14 amino acids. The CDR3 spells CASSLASGANVLTF. In DNA form, the CDR3 reads TGTGCCAGCAGCTTAGCGTCGGGGGCCAACGTCCTGACTTTC.

V is TRBV30 and J is TRBJ2-3; 10 bases align to TRBD2. V shed 2 bases and J 5 bases; nucleotides not matched to a gene: 7. The germline V gene encodes CDR1 GTSNPN and CDR2 SVGIG (reference sequence). There are 15 residues in the CDR3. CDR3 residues: CAWSLLAGAVDTQYF. For the CDR3, the DNA is TGTGCCTGGAGTCTCCTAGCGGGGGCGGTAGATACGCAGTATTTT.

V gene TRBV2 combines with J gene TRBJ1-5, with a possible D match to TRBD1 (5 bases). Trimming took 6 bases from V and 6 from J, leaving 15 bases between them. Germline CDR1 reads SNHLY; CDR2 reads FYNNEI. This CDR3 is built from 14 residues. The CDR3 sequence: CASRDLRVGQPQHF. The CDR3 region has the DNA TGTGCCAGCAGAGACCTCAGGGTTGGTCAGCCCCAGCATTTT.